This TCR beta chain appears in the sequencing data of a study of T cells in Graves' hyperthyroidism and ophthalmopathy. Study-wide background: Once the initial diagnosis was made, peripheral blood was obtained before any treatment.

Template material for amplifying TCR beta CDR3 regions consisted of RNA transcripts. The HTBI primer set served for first-round RT-PCR of the TCR CDR3. TCRdb re-called the multiplex PCR reads with MiXCR, one entry per CDR3 protein. Among approximately 420,000 distinct CDR3 sequences listed, 15% were seen once. The study defined stable Graves' hyperthyroidism as no ophthalmopathy progression within 18 months. PBMCs came from 9 to 10 ml fresh peripheral blood. The CDR3 is made up of 11 amino acids. V shed 3 bases and J shed 8 bases, with 5 bases lying between them. The germline gives CDR1 MNHNS, CDR2 SASEGT. This clonotype appeared many times.

The receptor's source is a woman aged 25-40 years with Graves' hyperthyroidism. This chain links TRBV6-1 with TRBJ2-1; D gene uncertain. The specimen sequenced was blood. The DNA of the CDR3 is TGTGCCAGCAGTGATCTCGATGAGCAGTTCTTC. Residues: CASSDLDEQFF.